The clone carrying this TCR beta chain showed up just a few times. Germline CDR1 is SGHRS and CDR2 is YFSETQ. The CDR3 consists of 15 residues. Trimming removed 4 bases from V and 7 bases from J; junction bases left unmatched: 9. These data belong to a study of blood T cell repertoires in COVID-19. The assay was immunoSEQ multiplex PCR, and TCRdb's table has in-frame clones only and misses some. The sample consists of about 240,000 clones, about 82% of them appearing once. The clonotype was recovered from a woman aged 55-70 years with active or convalescent COVID-19. V and J are TRBV5-1 and TRBJ2-1; 9 bases fit TRBD2. The sequenced sample was peripheral blood. The CDR3 bases are TGCGCCAGCAGCGACTTAGCGGGAGTAAGTAATGAGCAGTTCTTC. It encodes CASSDLAGVSNEQFF.